This T cell receptor (beta chain) comes out of a study of T cells in Graves' hyperthyroidism and ophthalmopathy. This clonotype was counted only a few times. The germline CDR1 and CDR2 sequences are SNHLY and FYNNEI. V was pared by 7 bases and J by 5 bases, with 7 bases of the junction left unmatched. CDR3 length equals 13 residues. Amplification of TCR beta CDR3 regions used RNA as the template. The TCR CDR3 was amplified in a first-round RT-PCR using the HTBI primer set. Using its own MiXCR run on the multiplex PCR reads, TCRdb lists one record per CDR3 protein. The table includes hundreds of thousands of distinct CDR3 sequences, nearly 45% detected once.

This TCR came from an adult man with Graves' disease, either hyperthyroidism or ophthalmopathy (not recorded which). V is TRBV2 and J is TRBJ2-5; 7 positions match TRBD1. Sequencing was carried out using peripheral blood or thyroid tissue (not recorded which). CDR3 region: CASIQQGSETQYF. CDR3 coding DNA: TGTGCCAGCATTCAACAGGGGTCGGAGACCCAGTACTTC.